These 30 T cell receptor beta chains were all obtained from the same sample, sequenced in a study of T cell repertoires in cytomegalovirus infection. TCRdb recomputed calls from the reads with MiXCR, one row per CDR3 protein. The repertoire holds around 280,000 distinct CDR3 sequences, around 15% seen once, with roughly 8.9% in the top ten. The sample consisted of PBMCs. The receptors shown here come from a human donor in good health (CMV status not recorded). Some clones in this sample may be carry-over from other donors' samples.

The chain recombines TRBV12-3 or TRBV12-4 with TRBJ1-2, with D possibly being TRBD1 (5 bases). Between the trimmed V and J ends, which lost 5 bases and 4 bases, there was a span of 20 bases. This CDR3 spans 16 amino acids. CDR3: CASSTSGGPGAYGYTF. For the CDR3, the DNA is TGTGCCAGCAGTACTAGCGGGGGACCCGGAGCCTATGGCTACACCTTC.

V is TRBV20-1 and J is TRBJ2-1; TRBD1 matches 7 bases. The CDR3 sequence is 14 residues long. V gave up 6 bases and J gave up 4 bases; unmatched junction bases: 9. Germline V gene sequence: CDR1 DFQATT, CDR2 SNEGSKA (reference sequence). The CDR3 DNA reads as TGCAGTGCCGGAACCGACAGGGAGTACAATGAGCAGTTCTTC. This encodes CSAGTDREYNEQFF.

The chain combines TRBV4-1 with TRBJ2-1, with D possibly TRBD2 on 5 matching bases. Trimming took off 4 bases at V and 1 base at J, with 14 bases between the two ends. The CDR3 is made up of 16 amino acids. The germline V gene has CDR1 MGHRA and CDR2 YSYEKL. DNA of the CDR3: TGCGCCAGCAGCCCGCTGGGCGGGCCGTCCTACAATGAGCAGTTCTTC. This encodes CASSPLGGPSYNEQFF.

Ten or more counts support this clonotype. The V and J genes are TRBV28 and TRBJ2-7, with 8 bases lining up with TRBD2. From germline, CDR1 is MDHEN and CDR2 SYDVKM. V was clipped by 3 bases and J by 4 bases; unmatched bases: 2. This CDR3 comprises 13 residues. The CDR3, as DNA: TGTGCCAGCAGTTTCCAGCGGGGGTACGAGCAGTACTTC. Its protein is CASSFQRGYEQYF.

The rearrangement links TRBV7-9 to TRBJ2-1, with D possibly matching TRBD1 (5 bases). From germline, CDR1 is SEHNR and CDR2 FQNEAQ (reference sequence). V was trimmed by 4 bases and J by 6 bases, leaving 13 bases between them. CDR3 length: 14 amino acids. CDR3 DNA: TGTGCCAGCAGCTCTGACAGTCAATTCAATGAGCAGTTCTTC. Its translation is CASSSDSQFNEQFF.

J is TRBJ2-7 and V is TRBV7-2; D is ambiguous. Germline V gives CDR1 SGHTA, CDR2 FQGNSA. The CDR3 length is 12 residues. V was clipped by 5 bases and J by 7 bases, with 12 bases between them. The CDR3 coding sequence is TGTGCCAGCAGCATCGGTGCTGGAGAGCAGTACTTC. Translation: CASSIGAGEQYF.

This clonotype was counted only a few times. This chain connects TRBV20-1 to TRBJ1-2; maybe TRBD1 (6 bases). Germline V gene data show CDR1 as DFQATT and CDR2 as SNEGSKA (reference sequence). The V gene lost 0 bases and the J gene lost 4 bases, with 12 bases spanning the gap. This CDR3 comprises 14 residues. The DNA for the CDR3 is TGCAGTGCTAGAGATCCCAGGGGTTTCTATGGCTACACCTTC. Protein sequence: CSARDPRGFYGYTF.

This clonotype was counted many times. This sequence joins TRBV5-4 and TRBJ1-1; no clear D. Germline values: CDR1 SGHNT, CDR2 YYREEE (reference sequence). V shed 4 bases and J shed 10 bases, with 17 bases lying between them. CDR3 size: 13 residues. CDR3 sequence (DNA): TGTGCCAGCAGCCCTGGTGAAAGGTCTGTAGCTTTCTTT. Protein sequence: CASSPGERSVAFF.

This clonotype was recorded at least ten times. The CDR3 reads CASNSQGSTEAFF. The CDR3 nucleotides are TGTGCCAGCAACTCTCAGGGTAGCACTGAAGCTTTCTTT. The chain joins TRBV11-2 to TRBJ1-1; TRBD1 might be the D (5 bases). Between the trimmed V and J ends, which lost 7 bases and 4 bases, there was a span of 13 bases. The CDR3 runs to 13 residues. Germline V CDR1 and CDR2: SGHAT, FQNNGV.

The DNA for the CDR3 is TGCAGTGCTAGAGATCCCGGGGCGAGCTCTGGAAACACCATATATTTT. This translates into CSARDPGASSGNTIYF. The V gene is TRBV20-1, the J gene TRBJ1-3; D perhaps matches TRBD1 (5 bases). Germline CDR1 and CDR2: DFQATT and SNEGSKA (reference sequence). The CDR3 loop spans 16 amino acids. Trimming shortened V by 0 bases and J by 0 bases, and 12 bases separated the two germline ends.

The chain is built from TRBV5-6 and TRBJ2-7, with TRBD1 as a possible D gene (6 bases). The CDR3 loop spans 14 amino acids. The V and J ends lost 3 bases and 0 bases respectively, with 10 bases between them. CDR1 is SGHDT, CDR2 YYEEEE, per germline. CDR3: CASSYGQLSYEQYF. The DNA for the CDR3 is TGTGCCAGCAGCTACGGACAGCTCTCCTACGAGCAGTACTTC.

This clonotype was recorded at least ten times. The V call is TRBV11-2, the J call TRBJ2-5; 15 bases are a match to TRBD2. The CDR3 is 17 residues long. V was clipped by 6 bases and J by 3 bases; unmatched bases: 8. The V gene's germline CDR1 is SGHAT and CDR2 FQNNGV. CDR3 nucleotides: TGTGCCAGCAGTCGAATTGGGACTAGCGGGGGGAAAGAGACCCAGTACTTC. This codes for CASSRIGTSGGKETQYF.

This clonotype was seen repeatedly, ten times or more. The chain recombines TRBV12-3 or TRBV12-4 with TRBJ1-2, with TRBD1 matching over 9 bases. V lost 5 bases and J lost 3; bases outside the gene matches: 7. The CDR3 has 15 amino acids. CDR3 DNA: TGTGCCAGCAGTATAACAGGGGGCGCTGACTATGGCTACACCTTC. Its protein product is CASSITGGADYGYTF.

This clonotype occurred many times. The V gene is TRBV6-4, the J gene TRBJ2-3, with D perhaps TRBD1 (6 bases). Trimming removed 6 bases at V and 4 bases at J, with 14 bases between. The germline V gene has CDR1 MRHNA and CDR2 SNTAGT. This CDR3 spans 14 amino acids. In nucleotides, the CDR3 is TGTGCCAGCAGCCTAACAGGGCCCCCAGATACGCAGTATTTT. The encoded protein is CASSLTGPPDTQYF.

The chain links TRBV19 to TRBJ2-7, with D uncertain. V lost 3 bases to trimming and J lost 5 bases, with 17 bases between them. The CDR3 extends over 15 amino acids. The germline CDR1 and CDR2 sequences are LNHDA and SQIVND (reference sequence). The CDR3 DNA sequence: TGTGCCAGTAGTATTCACGAGTCGGGCCGGGACGAGCAGTACTTC. The encoded protein is CASSIHESGRDEQYF.

This clonotype appeared many times. The rearrangement uses TRBV11-1 and TRBJ1-1; unclear D gene. Germline loops: CDR1 SGHAT, CDR2 FQDESV (reference sequence). The ends were cut back, 5 bases at V and 3 bases at J, with 13 bases in the middle. This CDR3 has 14 residues. The CDR3 region is CASSPDGTDTEAFF. The DNA of the CDR3 is TGTGCCAGCAGCCCCGACGGAACCGACACTGAAGCTTTCTTT.

The sample holds a few counts of this clonotype. The chain joins TRBV20-1 to TRBJ2-7; no definite D call. The CDR3 is 16 residues long. Germline V gene data show CDR1 as DFQATT and CDR2 as SNEGSKA (reference sequence). V was trimmed by 4 bases and J by 5 bases, leaving 24 bases between them. DNA of the CDR3: TGCAGTGCTACAACGGCAAGGACCCAAGTCACCCACGAGCAGTACTTC. Encoded protein: CSATTARTQVTHEQYF.

The gene calls are TRBV4-2 and TRBJ1-5, with D hard to call. From germline, CDR1 is LGHNA and CDR2 YNFKEQ. The CDR3 loop spans 13 amino acids. V lost 4 bases and J 5 bases, leaving 9 bases between the germline ends. The CDR3 DNA reads TGTGCCAGCAGCCTATCGCAGGATCAGCCCCAGCATTTT. As protein: CASSLSQDQPQHF.

In its sample, this clonotype was seen many times. The V and J genes are TRBV6-2 or TRBV6-3 and TRBJ2-6, with 8 bases matching TRBD2. Germline CDR1 reads MNHEY; CDR2 reads SVGEGT. J gave up 3 bases and V 2 bases, and 15 bases lay outside the gene matches. The CDR3 loop spans 20 amino acids. The CDR3 protein is CASSYAASGSTFLGANVLTF. CDR3 sequence (DNA): TGTGCCAGCAGTTACGCAGCCAGCGGGAGCACTTTCCTTGGGGCCAACGTCCTGACTTTC.

This clonotype turned up a few times. The chain joins TRBV11-2 to TRBJ2-5; D perhaps matches TRBD1 (5 bases). The V gene lost 7 bases and the J gene lost 4 bases, with 16 bases spanning the gap. The CDR3 length is 14 residues. Germline V CDR1 and CDR2: SGHAT, FQNNGV. CDR3 region: CASTPLVGLETQYF. CDR3 bases: TGTGCCAGCACTCCTCTGGTGGGGCTAGAGACCCAGTACTTC. Full variable domain (rest looked up from reference TRBV11-2 and TRBJ2-5): EAGVAQSPRYKIIEKRQSVAFWCNPISGHATLYWYQQILGQGPKLLIQFQNNGVVDDSQLPKDRFSAERLKGVDSTLKIQPAKLEDSAVYLCASTPLVGLETQYFGPGTRLLVL.

This clonotype has at least ten counts. The rearrangement joins TRBV7-9 to TRBJ2-7; tentative D call: TRBD2 (6 bases). Trimming removed 5 bases at V and 2 bases at J, with 16 bases between. The CDR3 is 15 residues long. Germline V gene sequence: CDR1 SEHNR, CDR2 FQNEAQ (reference sequence). The CDR3 here is CASSPTGTSTYEQYF. CDR3 DNA sequence: TGTGCCAGCAGCCCGACCGGGACTTCCACCTACGAGCAGTACTTC.

This clonotype occurred a few times. J is TRBJ1-5 and V is TRBV27; D gene uncertain. Trimming pared 5 bases from V and 0 bases from J, leaving 11 bases between. The CDR3 runs to 15 residues. From germline, CDR1 is MNHEY and CDR2 SMNVEV (reference sequence). For the CDR3, the DNA is TGTGCCAGCAGTCGGGAAGCCTCTAGCAATCAGCCCCAGCATTTT. Amino acid sequence: CASSREASSNQPQHF.

The chain carries TRBV24-1 and TRBJ1-5; 7 nucleotides agree with TRBD1. The junction had 8 bases not matched to a gene; V was cut back by 6 bases and J by 7 bases. CDR3 length: 14 amino acids. Germline lookup yields CDR1 KGHDR and CDR2 SFDVKD. The CDR3 is CATSNQGQSQPQHF. DNA of the CDR3: TGTGCCACCAGTAATCAGGGACAGAGCCAGCCCCAGCATTTT.

This clonotype was seen a few times. The chain is built from TRBV19 and TRBJ2-5; no clear D. The V end lost 2 bases, the J end lost 4 bases, and 8 bases lay between the germline ends. CDR1 and CDR2 (germline): LNHDA, SQIVND (reference sequence). This CDR3 region has 13 residues. Here the CDR3 DNA reads TGTGCCAGTAGTATAATCCCCCCAGAGACCCAGTACTTC. It translates to CASSIIPPETQYF.

In this sample, this clonotype turned up a few times. V is TRBV29-1 and J is TRBJ1-5; 7 bases are a match to TRBD1. V was pared by 3 bases and J by 4 bases, with 3 bases of the junction left unmatched. CDR1 SQVTM and CDR2 ANQGSEA come from the germline V gene. This CDR3 contains 13 residues. The CDR3 DNA reads TGCAGCGTTGATGCAGGGGGTAATCAGCCCCAGCATTTT. Protein sequence: CSVDAGGNQPQHF.

V usage is TRBV29-1 and J usage is TRBJ2-1; TRBD1 or TRBD2 may be the D gene (5 bases each). The germline V gene encodes CDR1 SQVTM and CDR2 ANQGSEA. Trimming left V 8 bases short and J 6 bases short, with 17 bases between. The CDR3 runs 13 residues. The DNA of the CDR3 is TGCAGCCCGCGGGCCTTGGGGGTCAATGAGCAGTTCTTC. Encoded protein: CSPRALGVNEQFF.

This clonotype showed up many times. The rearrangement joins TRBV19 to TRBJ1-6; D may be TRBD1 (5 bases). Germline loops: CDR1 LNHDA, CDR2 SQIVND (reference sequence). The CDR3 runs 17 residues. V lost 9 bases and J 6 bases, leaving 24 bases between the germline ends. This chain's CDR3 is CASGTLGGLPSNSPLHF. The DNA for the CDR3 is TGTGCCAGCGGCACATTGGGGGGTTTGCCAAGTAATTCACCCCTCCACTTT.

This clonotype was picked up many times. The V and J genes are TRBV7-8 and TRBJ2-7; TRBD1 aligns across 9 bases. This CDR3 region has 16 residues. The junction had 14 bases not matched to a gene; V was cut back by 5 bases and J by 6 bases. The germline gives CDR1 SGHVS, CDR2 FQNEAQ. CDR3 sequence: CASSPGKGQGRGEQYF. CDR3 DNA: TGTGCCAGCAGCCCGGGGAAGGGACAGGGAAGAGGCGAGCAGTACTTC.

The rearrangement links TRBV5-1 to TRBJ2-3; D may correspond to TRBD1 or TRBD2 (5 bases each). With 0 bases removed from V and 2 bases from J, the gap between germline ends came to 10 bases. Germline loops: CDR1 SGHRS, CDR2 YFSETQ. CDR3 length equals 15 residues. CDR3 nucleotides: TGCGCCAGCAGCTTGGTAGTGGGACCCACAGATACGCAGTATTTT. Amino acids: CASSLVVGPTDTQYF.

A few counts support this clonotype. This rearrangement joins TRBV5-6 to TRBJ2-7; a possible D gene is TRBD1 (6 bases). Between the trimmed V and J ends, which lost 3 bases and 3 bases, there was a span of 10 bases. The germline CDR1 and CDR2 sequences are SGHDT and YYEEEE. The CDR3 is 13 residues long. The CDR3, as DNA: TGTGCCAGCAGCTACCCACAGGGCTACGAGCAGTACTTC. Its protein is CASSYPQGYEQYF.